This T cell receptor beta chain was observed in a study of blood T cells in healthy people across ages (dated by TCRdb to about 2015). Context from the whole study: In model experiments, roughly one uniquely barcoded TCR beta cDNA molecule per two T cells was captured by template switching. To track age-related changes in TCR beta repertoire diversity, the study relied on deep sequencing normalized with unique cDNA molecular identifiers. The donors were split into four age groups: young (average around 16 years), middle-aged (about 40), aged (around 67) and long-lived (roughly 88). To avoid experimental bias, donors of different ages were distributed randomly across sequencing lanes. Two additional independent replicas of 1 million unique cDNA reads from the same blood draw were analyzed for two donors (one aged 18 to 30 and one aged 80 or older). Overall results and qualifications from the work: The CMV infection status of donors was not known, potentially confounding age-related changes in expanded clonotypes. Estimates of total diversity based on one million sequenced T cells were considered lower bounds and underestimates. Compared with the aged group, the long-lived group had more naive CD4+ T cells, fewer expanded clones and increased TCR diversity, a pattern suggesting age selection. Since profiling was done on bulk unsorted PBMCs, naive and antigen-experienced compartments could not be conclusively compared. A strong correlation was found between observed TCR beta diversity and the percentage of naive T cells measured by flow cytometry. As age increased, observed TCR beta diversity per million T cells dropped in a roughly linear way, and a significant reduction was already evident by age roughly 40.

Receptor libraries were prepared by 5' RACE. Instrument on record: Illumina HiSeq 2500. A second PCR of 7 to 11 cycles was run with a J-beta primer mix and a sample-barcoded 5' primer. Each TCR beta cDNA molecule received a unique molecular identifier from a template-switch 5' adaptor carrying 12 random nucleotides. Each sample yielded at least 3 million CDR3-containing paired-end reads. All of the RNA was converted into first-strand cDNA using the Mint cDNA synthesis kit, with a TRBC-specific oligonucleotide serving as the primer. Following uracil-DNA glycosylase treatment, a first 18-cycle PCR with universal primers M1SS and BC2_uni_R was performed on all cDNA. Regarding the original processing steps: Normalization of each sample was performed by random selection of 1 million high-quality reads, each carrying a distinct molecular identifier. Instead of being binned into consensus sequences, reads that shared molecular identifiers were thrown out. MiTCR, with a Q25 quality threshold and the strictest error-elimination algorithm, was used for CDR3 identification, clonotype clustering and error correction. A nonparametric unseen species model with Euler transformation was used to estimate a lower bound on total TCR beta diversity. TCRdb cleaned the public reads at Q25 with fastp, built clones with MiXCR and kept in-frame beta chains. Rows with one shared CDR3 protein collapse into an entry with the most common genes and DNA. These V and J calls rely on TCRdb rather than the paper's analysis. Recorded for this sample are about 570,000 distinct CDR3 sequences; 25% to 30% of them occurred a single time. Roughly 20% of the sample rests with the top ten.

The donors were about 40 Caucasian individuals from Russia, aged 6 to 90 years, who were systemically healthy. Each donor gave 8 to 10 milliliters of peripheral blood, collected into EDTA-treated Vacutainer tubes. Ficoll-Paque density-gradient centrifugation was used to isolate PBMCs, with at least 6.5 million per sample. Total RNA was extracted from PBMCs with Trizol reagent, with at least 5.5 micrograms obtained per sample. For every donor, an aliquot of PBMCs went through flow cytometry to measure the percentages of naive CD45RAhigh/CD27high T cells. About this clonotype: Its antigen target is currently unknown. No much larger clone exists at a distance of one base, and base qualities are not known.

According to the germline V gene, CDR1 reads SGHRS and CDR2 reads YFSETQ. The CDR3 has 15 amino acids, counting the end cysteine and phenylalanine. CDR3 DNA only is kept here, 45 bases in frame from base 1. Sample: blood. The V gene is TRBV5-1 and the J gene is TRBJ2-1; a stretch of 13 junction bases matches TRBD2. The tail of the sequence fits TRBJ2-5 better, so the J call may be wrong. The receptor's source is a woman in her 70s in good health. The DNA is TGCGCCAGCAGCTTGGCGGGACTAGCGGGGAAGACCCAGTACTTC. This gives the protein CASSLAGLAGKTQYF.